The 15 T cell receptor beta chains reported below all come from one sample, sequenced in a study of identical twins (dated by TCRdb to between 2015 and 2016). The library was obtained by 5' RACE. The instrument was an Illumina HiSeq 2000. The public reads were quality trimmed at Q25 with fastp and then assembled into clones with MiXCR by TCRdb, keeping productive beta chains. Identical CDR3 proteins give one entry, which carries the most common genes and DNA. For this sample the table gives about 480,000 distinct CDR3 sequences, of which approximately 15% were detected only once. The ten largest clones take up around 0.48% of the sample. These records were also assigned to another study, of yellow fever vaccine responses in identical twins.

Sequenced material: CD4+ T cells sorted from blood. The receptor source for this set is a woman younger than 35 in good health.

CDR3 coding DNA: TGCGCCAGCACACCCGGGACTAGCGGGACTAAGGCCTACGAGCAGTACTTC. Its protein is CASTPGTSGTKAYEQYF. The chain links TRBV5-1 to TRBJ2-7; 13 bases fit TRBD2. V trimming: 6 bases; J trimming: 2 bases; junction bases outside the gene matches: 11. The CDR3 runs to 17 residues. Germline V gene lookup returns CDR1 SGHRS and CDR2 YFSETQ.

This clonotype was detected only a few times. J is TRBJ2-7 and V is TRBV18; TRBD1 matches at 7 bases. The CDR3 covers 13 residues. V was pared by 3 bases and J by 4 bases, with 3 bases of the junction left unmatched. Germline CDR1 KGHSH, CDR2 LQKENI. CDR3 in amino acids: CASSPVGQYEQYF. CDR3 nucleotides: TGTGCCAGCTCACCCGTGGGACAGTACGAGCAGTACTTC.

This clonotype was recorded at least ten times. V is TRBV3-1 and J is TRBJ2-3; 10 bases are shared with TRBD1. Germline CDR1 reads LGHDT; CDR2 reads YNNKEL (reference sequence). V was clipped by 3 bases and J by 4 bases; unmatched bases: 1. This CDR3 has 14 residues. The CDR3 region is CASSHGQGADTQYF. CDR3 sequence (DNA): TGTGCCAGCAGCCACGGACAGGGGGCAGATACGCAGTATTTT.

The rearrangement uses TRBV4-1 and TRBJ2-7, with D possibly TRBD1 on 6 matching bases. The V gene's germline CDR1 is MGHRA and CDR2 YSYEKL. V was pared by 1 base and J by 0 bases, with 16 bases between. There are 17 residues in the CDR3. CDR3 amino acids: CASSQVSYRVGSYEQYF. CDR3 in DNA: TGCGCCAGCAGCCAAGTCTCCTACAGGGTGGGCTCCTACGAGCAGTACTTC.

The J gene is TRBJ2-7, the V gene TRBV11-1; possibly TRBD1 or TRBD2 for D (5 bases each). V was clipped by 5 bases and J by 2 bases, with 19 bases between them. Germline loops: CDR1 SGHAT, CDR2 FQDESV (reference sequence). The CDR3 is 16 residues long. In DNA form, the CDR3 reads TGTGCCAGCAGCCCCCGTCGGGGCCCGTCCCCCTACGAGCAGTACTTC. It yields the protein CASSPRRGPSPYEQYF.

This clonotype was detected a few times. CDR3 residues: CASSSGSGASDTQYF. Here the CDR3 DNA reads TGCGCCAGCAGCTCGGGGTCGGGGGCAAGCGACACGCAGTATTTT. The rearrangement links TRBV5-1 to TRBJ2-3; D tentatively reads TRBD1 or TRBD2 (6 bases each). From germline, CDR1 is SGHRS and CDR2 YFSETQ. The CDR3 spans 15 residues. V was clipped by 3 bases and J by 9 bases, with 20 bases between them.

This rearrangement joins TRBV28 to TRBJ1-1; a weak D match, TRBD1 (5 bases). V was pared by 5 bases and J by 2 bases, with 15 bases between. The CDR3 runs to 15 residues. Germline V CDR1 and CDR2: MDHEN, SYDVKM. The CDR3 DNA sequence: TGTGCCAGCAGTCAACGGGGCAGCGCTAACACTGAAGCTTTCTTT. Translating it yields CASSQRGSANTEAFF.

The sample holds many counts of this clonotype. The V and J genes are TRBV28 and TRBJ2-6; D remains unclear. The V end lost 5 bases, the J end lost 3 bases, and 8 bases lay between the germline ends. There are 14 residues in the CDR3. CDR1 MDHEN and CDR2 SYDVKM come from the germline V gene. CDR3 loop: CASSPVNGANVLTF. The DNA for the CDR3 is TGTGCCAGCAGTCCCGTGAATGGGGCCAACGTCCTGACTTTC.

V is TRBV5-1 and J is TRBJ2-2; the D gene could be TRBD1 or TRBD2 (5 bases each). In germline, CDR1 is SGHRS, CDR2 YFSETQ. Trimming took 0 bases from V and 4 from J, leaving 10 bases between them. This CDR3 spans 15 amino acids. CDR3 sequence reads: CASSLAGTVTGELFF. Here the CDR3 DNA reads TGCGCCAGCAGCTTGGCAGGGACCGTCACCGGGGAGCTGTTTTTT.

This clonotype was detected ten times or more. The V and J genes are TRBV4-2 and TRBJ1-2; the match to TRBD1 covers 7 bases. From germline, CDR1 is LGHNA and CDR2 YNFKEQ. This CDR3 comprises 15 residues. V lost 5 bases to trimming and J lost 2 bases; unmatched junction nucleotides: 8. CDR3 sequence (DNA): TGTGCCAGCAGCGATCCGGGGGACAGCAACTATGGCTACACCTTC. It encodes CASSDPGDSNYGYTF.

This clonotype was counted at least ten times. This chain links TRBV6-5 with TRBJ2-1; weak D call: TRBD2 (5 bases). The germline gives CDR1 MNHEY, CDR2 SVGAGI. The CDR3 extends over 14 amino acids. Deletions cut 3 bases from V and 6 bases from J, with 12 bases between. The CDR3 protein is CASSYRGRSNEQFF. Here the CDR3 DNA reads TGTGCCAGCAGTTATAGAGGGAGAAGCAATGAGCAGTTCTTC.

This clonotype was found a few times. The chain has TRBV5-1 and TRBJ2-1, with TRBD2 as a possible D gene (6 bases). Trimming took off 0 bases at V and 11 bases at J, with 12 bases between the two ends. The CDR3 has 13 amino acids. Germline-derived CDR1 and CDR2 are SGHRS and YFSETQ. CDR3 protein: CASSLGGLSKQFF. The CDR3 DNA reads TGCGCCAGCAGCTTGGGGGGACTCTCCAAGCAGTTCTTC.

This clonotype occurred many times. The rearrangement links TRBV5-1 to TRBJ1-2, with D possibly matching TRBD1 (6 bases). Per the germline V gene, CDR1 is SGHRS and CDR2 is YFSETQ. V lost 3 bases to trimming and J lost 3 bases, with 12 bases between them. The CDR3 extends over 14 amino acids. This CDR3 reads CASSWSDRDYGYTF. In nucleotides, the CDR3 is TGCGCCAGCAGCTGGTCGGACAGAGACTATGGCTACACCTTC.

This clonotype was detected ten times or more. The rearrangement links TRBV2 to TRBJ2-1; TRBD2 matches at 11 bases. From germline, CDR1 is SNHLY and CDR2 FYNNEI. J gave up 2 bases and V 6 bases, and 15 bases lay outside the gene matches. There are 19 residues in the CDR3. The CDR3 protein is CASREPGTSGSKPYNEQFF. The CDR3 DNA reads TGTGCCAGCAGGGAACCCGGGACTAGCGGATCTAAACCCTACAATGAGCAGTTCTTC. The variable domain in full, with the rest retrieved from reference TRBV2 and TRBJ2-1, is EPEVTQTPSHQVTQMGQEVILRCVPISNHLYFYWYRQILGQKVEFLVSFYNNEISEKSEIFDDQFSVERPDGSNFTLKIRSTKLEDSAMYFCASREPGTSGSKPYNEQFFGPGTRLTVL.

This clonotype was counted at least ten times. This rearrangement joins TRBV5-1 to TRBJ2-7; TRBD2 agrees at 8 bases. CDR1 is SGHRS, CDR2 YFSETQ, per germline. V lost 3 bases to trimming and J lost 2 bases; unmatched junction nucleotides: 7. This CDR3 contains 15 residues. This CDR3 reads CASSWASGWAYEQYF. The CDR3 DNA reads TGCGCCAGCAGCTGGGCTAGCGGGTGGGCCTACGAGCAGTACTTC.